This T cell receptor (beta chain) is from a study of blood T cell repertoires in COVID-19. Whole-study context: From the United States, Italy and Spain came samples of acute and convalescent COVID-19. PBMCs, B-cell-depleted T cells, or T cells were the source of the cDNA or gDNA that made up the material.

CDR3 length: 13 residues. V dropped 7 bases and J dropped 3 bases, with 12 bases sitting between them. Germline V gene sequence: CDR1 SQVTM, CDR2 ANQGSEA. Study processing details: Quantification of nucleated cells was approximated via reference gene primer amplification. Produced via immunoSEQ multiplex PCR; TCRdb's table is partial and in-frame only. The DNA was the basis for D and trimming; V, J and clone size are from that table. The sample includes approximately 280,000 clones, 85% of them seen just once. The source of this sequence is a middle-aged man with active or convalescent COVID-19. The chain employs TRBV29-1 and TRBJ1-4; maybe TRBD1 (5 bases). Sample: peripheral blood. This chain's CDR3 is CSADGGANEKLFF. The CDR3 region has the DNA TGCAGCGCCGACGGGGGTGCTAATGAAAAACTGTTTTTT.